This TCR beta chain was obtained from a study of blood T cell repertoires in COVID-19. Measured with immunoSEQ multiplex PCR; TCRdb has only the in-frame clones, and not every one. The sample yields roughly 150,000 clones, more than 70% seen once. This clone appeared once. The germline V and J ends were trimmed by 1 base and 5 bases, with 12 bases remaining between them. This CDR3 region has 15 residues. CDR1 is SGHDT, CDR2 YYEEEE, per germline. Sequenced material: peripheral blood. The rearrangement links TRBV5-6 to TRBJ2-2; a possible D gene is TRBD2 (6 bases). This TCR was recovered from a man aged 55 to 70 with acute or convalescent COVID-19. CDR3: CASSLRGYWTGELFF. The CDR3 region has the DNA TGTGCCAGCAGCTTGCGGGGGTACTGGACCGGGGAGCTGTTTTTT.